Following are 12 T cell receptor beta chains from one sample sequenced in a study of blood T cells in healthy people across ages. A J-beta primer mix and a sample-barcoded 5' primer were used in a second PCR of about 7 to 12 cycles. One entry per CDR3 protein, called by TCRdb with MiXCR from the 5' RACE reads. Of around 800,000 distinct CDR3 sequences detected, about 42% appear once; the ten largest clones hold around 21%. The sample comprised blood. The source of these receptors is a man aged 55-75 years in good health.

V and J are TRBV20-1 and TRBJ2-1; tentatively, D is TRBD1 or TRBD2 (7 bases each). Germline lookup yields CDR1 DFQATT and CDR2 SNEGSKA (reference sequence). The CDR3 loop spans 15 amino acids. Trimming took 0 bases from V and 6 from J, leaving 15 bases between them. The CDR3: CSARDSSGGGNEQFF. DNA of the CDR3: TGCAGTGCTAGAGATTCGTCAGGGGGGGGCAATGAGCAGTTCTTC.

The chain links TRBV20-1 to TRBJ2-7; D is possibly TRBD2 (6 bases). The V gene's germline CDR1 is DFQATT and CDR2 SNEGSKA (reference sequence). Trimming left V 5 bases short and J 7 bases short, with 24 bases between. CDR3 length: 15 amino acids. DNA for the CDR3: TGCAGTGCTGGAGCCCCCCGGGGGACCAGGTATGAGCAGTACTTC. Its translation is CSAGAPRGTRYEQYF.

V is TRBV15 and J is TRBJ2-7, with TRBD2 identical over 10 bases. The CDR3 has 15 residues. The ends lost 1 base at V and 0 bases at J; junction bases unmatched: 0. The germline CDR1 and CDR2 sequences are LNHNV and YYDKDF (reference sequence). The CDR3 nucleotides are TGTGCCACCAGCAGAGGGACTAGCGGCTCCTACGAGCAGTACTTC. Translation: CATSRGTSGSYEQYF.

The CDR3 nucleotides are TGTGCCAGCAGTTTCGACCGTGGGAGGGTGGGACAGCCCCAGCATTTT. This encodes CASSFDRGRVGQPQHF. This sequence joins TRBV12-3 or TRBV12-4 and TRBJ1-5; D gene ambiguous. V shed 3 bases and J shed 7 bases, with 19 bases lying between them. The CDR3 has 16 residues.

This clonotype came up a few times. This sequence joins TRBV20-1 and TRBJ2-4, with D perhaps matching TRBD1 (6 bases). V gave up 3 bases and J gave up 2 bases, with 11 bases separating them. From germline, CDR1 is DFQATT and CDR2 SNEGSKA (reference sequence). There are 14 residues in the CDR3. The CDR3 sequence: CSASDRRTKNIQYF. The CDR3 bases are TGCAGTGCTAGCGACAGGAGGACCAAAAACATTCAGTACTTC.

This clonotype was found many times. The V gene is TRBV4-3, the J gene TRBJ2-3; D remains unclear. Trimming left V 0 bases short and J 1 base short, with 5 bases between. From germline, CDR1 is LGHNA and CDR2 YSLEER. CDR3 length equals 14 residues. CDR3 loop: CASSQDIRTDTQYF. The DNA of the CDR3 is TGCGCCAGCAGCCAAGATATTCGCACAGATACGCAGTATTTT.

In regard to this clonotype: Its ends do not fully match the called genes, so a read error is possible. The chain combines TRBV25-1 with TRBJ2-3; D is perhaps TRBD2 (5 bases). Germline V gene lookup returns CDR1 MGHDK and CDR2 SYGVNS. The CDR3 is 15 residues long. CDR3 nucleotide sequence: TGTACCAGCAGTGATCGAAGTGACTACACAGATACGCAGTATTTT. It is translated as CTSSDRSDYTDTQYF.

The sample holds many counts of this clonotype. The chain couples TRBV7-9 to TRBJ2-7; D perhaps matches TRBD2 (6 bases). V dropped 1 base and J dropped 6 bases, with 7 bases sitting between them. There are 12 residues in the CDR3. Germline-derived CDR1 and CDR2 are SEHNR and FQNEAQ (reference sequence). The CDR3 spells CASSLEAGEQYF. In DNA, the CDR3 is TGTGCCAGCAGCTTAGAAGCGGGCGAGCAGTACTTC.

The genes are TRBV7-2 and TRBJ2-6, with no clear D. Germline CDR1 reads SGHTA; CDR2 reads FQGNSA. This CDR3 spans 15 amino acids. The V gene lost 3 bases and the J gene lost 1 base, with 7 bases spanning the gap. This CDR3 reads CASSFGTSGANVLTF. The CDR3 DNA follows: TGTGCCAGCAGCTTTGGTACTTCTGGGGCCAACGTCCTGACTTTC.

This clonotype has only a few counts. The chain links TRBV5-1 to TRBJ2-1; no reliable D call. Trimming pared 1 base from V and 0 bases from J, leaving 11 bases between. This CDR3 contains 16 residues. CDR1 and CDR2 from the germline V gene are SGHRS and YFSETQ. The CDR3 sequence is CASSLSYSSSYNEQFF. The CDR3 DNA follows: TGCGCCAGCAGCTTGAGCTACTCGAGCTCCTACAATGAGCAGTTCTTC. The full variable domain, with the rest looked up from reference TRBV5-1 and TRBJ2-1, is KAGVTQTPRYLIKTRGQQVTLSCSPISGHRSVSWYQQTPGQGLQFLFEYFSETQRNKGNFPGRFSGRQFSNSRSEMNVSTLELGDSALYLCASSLSYSSSYNEQFFGPGTRLTVL.

This chain joins TRBV6-4 and TRBJ1-1; possibly TRBD1 for D (5 bases). Trimming left V 7 bases short and J 0 bases short, with 9 bases between. The CDR3 is 13 residues long. Germline-derived CDR1 and CDR2 are MRHNA and SNTAGT. DNA for the CDR3: TGTGCCAGCAAACAGGATATGAACACTGAAGCTTTCTTT. It yields the protein CASKQDMNTEAFF.

This clonotype showed up just a few times. The chain uses TRBV18 and TRBJ2-3; possible D gene TRBD2, 5 bases. This CDR3 comprises 15 residues. Trimming took off 2 bases at V and 4 bases at J, with 13 bases between the two ends. The germline CDR1 and CDR2 sequences are KGHSH and LQKENI. The CDR3 protein is CASSPGLAASDTQYF. As DNA, the CDR3 is TGTGCCAGCTCACCAGGGCTAGCTGCTTCAGATACGCAGTATTTT.